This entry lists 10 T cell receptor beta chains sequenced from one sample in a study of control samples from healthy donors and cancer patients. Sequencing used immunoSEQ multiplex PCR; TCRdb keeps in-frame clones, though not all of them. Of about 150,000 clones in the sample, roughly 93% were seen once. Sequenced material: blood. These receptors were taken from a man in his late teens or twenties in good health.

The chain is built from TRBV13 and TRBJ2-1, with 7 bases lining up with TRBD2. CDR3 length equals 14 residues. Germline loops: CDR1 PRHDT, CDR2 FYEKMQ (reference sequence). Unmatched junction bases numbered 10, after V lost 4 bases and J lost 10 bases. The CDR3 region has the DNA TGTGCCAGCAGCTCCCGACCGGCACTAGCGGAGCAGTTCTTC. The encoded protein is CASSSRPALAEQFF.

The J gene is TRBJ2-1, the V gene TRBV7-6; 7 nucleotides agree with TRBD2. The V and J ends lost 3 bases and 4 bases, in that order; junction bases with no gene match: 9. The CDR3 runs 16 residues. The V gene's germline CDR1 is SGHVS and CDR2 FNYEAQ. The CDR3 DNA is TGTGCCAGCAGCTTGGGGGGGGACCCTATATACAATGAGCAGTTCTTC. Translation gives CASSLGGDPIYNEQFF.

The CDR3, as DNA: TGCAGTGCTAGTGAGCCCCGGACTAGCGCGCACTACGAGCAGTACTTC. This gives the protein CSASEPRTSAHYEQYF. This chain connects TRBV20-1 to TRBJ2-7, with 9 bases lining up with TRBD2. The ends lost 3 bases at V and 3 bases at J; junction bases unmatched: 12. The CDR3 is 16 amino acids. CDR1 and CDR2 from the germline V gene are DFQATT and SNEGSKA (reference sequence).

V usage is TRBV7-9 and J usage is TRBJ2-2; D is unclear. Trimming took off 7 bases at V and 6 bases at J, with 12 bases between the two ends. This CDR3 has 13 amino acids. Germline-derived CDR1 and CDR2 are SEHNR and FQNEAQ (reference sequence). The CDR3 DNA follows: TGTGCCAGCACCTTTAAGTTGGCCGGGGAGCTGTTTTTT. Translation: CASTFKLAGELFF. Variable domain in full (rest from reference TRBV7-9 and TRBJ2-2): DTGVSQNPRHKITKRGQNVTFRCDPISEHNRLYWYRQTLGQGPEFLTYFQNEAQLEKSRLLSDRFSAERPKGSFSTLEIQRTEQGDSAMYLCASTFKLAGELFFGEGSRLTVL.

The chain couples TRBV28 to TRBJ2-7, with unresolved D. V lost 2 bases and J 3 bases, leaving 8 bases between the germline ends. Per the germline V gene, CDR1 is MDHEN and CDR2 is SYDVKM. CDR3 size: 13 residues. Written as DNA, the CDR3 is TGTGCCAGCAGTTTACCGTACGGCTACGAGCAGTACTTC. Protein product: CASSLPYGYEQYF.

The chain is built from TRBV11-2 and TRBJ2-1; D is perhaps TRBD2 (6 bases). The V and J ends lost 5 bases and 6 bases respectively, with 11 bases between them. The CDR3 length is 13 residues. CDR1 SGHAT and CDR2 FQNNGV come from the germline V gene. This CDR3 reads CASSPGGVNEQFF. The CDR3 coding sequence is TGTGCCAGCAGCCCAGGAGGGGTCAATGAGCAGTTCTTC.

This CDR3 is CASSLESYQPQHF. CDR3 nucleotides: TGTGCCAGCAGCTTGGAATCCTATCAGCCCCAGCATTTT. The chain is built from TRBV5-8 and TRBJ1-5; D is undetermined. CDR1 and CDR2 from the germline V gene are SGHTS and YDEGEE. The V and J ends lost 0 bases and 5 bases respectively, with 6 bases between them. This CDR3 is built from 13 residues.

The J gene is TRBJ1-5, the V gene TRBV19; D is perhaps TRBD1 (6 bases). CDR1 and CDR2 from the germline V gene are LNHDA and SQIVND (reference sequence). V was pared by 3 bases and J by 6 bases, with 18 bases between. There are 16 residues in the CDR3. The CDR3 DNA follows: TGTGCCAGTAGTATCGTAGCCAGGGGATTGAGTCAGCCCCAGCATTTT. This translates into CASSIVARGLSQPQHF.

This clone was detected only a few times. CDR3 residues: CASSQDRRITEAFF. DNA of the CDR3: TGTGCCAGCAGCCAAGATCGGAGAATCACTGAAGCTTTCTTT. The chain carries TRBV3-1 (or the pseudogene TRBV3-2) and TRBJ1-1; D ambiguous. This CDR3 has 14 amino acids. Looked up from germline, CDR1 is LGHDT and CDR2 is YNNKEL (reference sequence). With 0 bases removed from V and 4 bases from J, the gap between germline ends came to 9 bases.

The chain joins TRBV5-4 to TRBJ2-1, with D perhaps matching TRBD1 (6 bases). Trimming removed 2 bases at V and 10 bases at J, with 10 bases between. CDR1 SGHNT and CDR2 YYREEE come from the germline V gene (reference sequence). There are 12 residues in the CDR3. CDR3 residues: CASSFTGLEQFF. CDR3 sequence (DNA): TGTGCCAGCAGCTTTACAGGGTTGGAGCAGTTCTTC.